A selection of T cell receptor beta chains follows, all from one sample in a study of read filtering for tumor transcriptome and immune sequencing. Each CDR3 protein is one row after TCRdb ran MiXCR on the reads. The top ten hold 7.5% to 10% of the sample, which has 100,000 to 150,000 distinct CDR3 sequences, 13% seen once. The specimen sequenced was a population of CD138-negative cells sorted from bone marrow. These receptors were taken from a donor over 35 with multiple myeloma. CDR3s include the opening cysteine and the closing phenylalanine or tryptophan. Each record gives: D gene, J gene, V gene, clone size, CDR3 protein, CDR3 DNA. The D gene is left open where the match is weak. Rows give clone size only sometimes, using once, few, many, or a class for an expanded clone.

d_gene: -
j_gene: TRBJ2-4
v_gene: TRBV12-3/TRBV12-4
abundance: few
CDR3aa: CASSLTPRSKNIQYF
CDR3nt: TGTGCCAGCAGTTTGACACCCCGTAGCAAAAACATTCAGTACTTC

d_gene: -
j_gene: TRBJ2-1
v_gene: TRBV20-1
abundance: -
CDR3aa: CSAFPPFTYTYDEQFF
CDR3nt: TGCAGTGCTTTCCCTCCTTTTACCTACACCTACGATGAGCAGTTCTTC

d_gene: -
j_gene: TRBJ1-1
v_gene: TRBV12-3/TRBV12-4
abundance: many
CDR3aa: CASSNRAIKAFF
CDR3nt: TGTGCCAGCAGTAATAGAGCGATCAAAGCTTTCTTT

d_gene: -
j_gene: TRBJ1-4
v_gene: TRBV6-1
abundance: many
CDR3aa: CASSELTGRKEKLFF
CDR3nt: TGTGCCAGCAGTGAACTAACAGGGCGCAAAGAAAAACTGTTTTTT

d_gene: TRBD1
j_gene: TRBJ2-2
v_gene: TRBV11-2
abundance: many
CDR3aa: CASSIRQGAGTGELFF
CDR3nt: TGTGCCAGCAGCATCCGACAGGGGGCGGGAACCGGGGAGCTGTTTTTT

d_gene: -
j_gene: TRBJ1-1
v_gene: TRBV7-9
abundance: many
CDR3aa: CASSPKRGNTEAFF
CDR3nt: TGTGCCAGCAGCCCTAAGAGGGGGAACACTGAAGCTTTCTTT

d_gene: TRBD1
j_gene: TRBJ1-1
v_gene: TRBV18
abundance: many
CDR3aa: CASSPGTGSEAFF
CDR3nt: TGTGCCAGCTCACCCGGGACAGGGAGTGAAGCTTTCTTT

d_gene: -
j_gene: TRBJ2-7
v_gene: TRBV4-3
abundance: -
CDR3aa: CASSQGLPGAGGLLVPIYEQYF
CDR3nt: TGCGCCAGCAGCCAAGGGCTACCCGGGGCTGGAGGACTCCTCGTCCCAATCTACGAGCAGTACTTC

d_gene: -
j_gene: TRBJ1-5
v_gene: TRBV19
abundance: many
CDR3aa: CASRAGGYSNQPQHF
CDR3nt: TGTGCCAGTAGGGCAGGCGGATATAGCAATCAGCCCCAGCATTTT

d_gene: -
j_gene: TRBJ2-1
v_gene: TRBV7-8
abundance: -
CDR3aa: CASSNPSRTYNEQFF
CDR3nt: TGTGCCAGCAGCAATCCTAGTAGAACCTACAATGAGCAGTTCTTC

d_gene: -
j_gene: TRBJ2-1
v_gene: TRBV15
abundance: many
CDR3aa: CATSRVRVYNEQFF
CDR3nt: TGTGCCACCAGCAGAGTCCGGGTTTACAATGAGCAGTTCTTC

d_gene: -
j_gene: TRBJ1-3
v_gene: TRBV20-1
abundance: few
CDR3aa: CSAQEGTSGNTIYF
CDR3nt: TGCAGTGCTCAAGAGGGCACCTCTGGAAACACCATATATTTT

d_gene: TRBD2
j_gene: TRBJ2-5
v_gene: TRBV29-1
abundance: many
CDR3aa: CSVDVRGGQETQYF
CDR3nt: TGCAGCGTTGATGTTCGGGGGGGACAAGAGACCCAGTACTTC

d_gene: TRBD2
j_gene: TRBJ2-2
v_gene: TRBV2
abundance: many
CDR3aa: CASSAPPGGGNTGELFF
CDR3nt: TGTGCCAGCAGCGCCCCGCCTGGCGGGGGGAACACCGGGGAGCTGTTTTTT

d_gene: -
j_gene: TRBJ1-5
v_gene: TRBV6-5
abundance: many
CDR3aa: CASSGRPDQPQHF
CDR3nt: TGTGCCAGCAGTGGACGGCCTGATCAGCCCCAGCATTTT

d_gene: TRBD2
j_gene: TRBJ2-5
v_gene: TRBV27
abundance: many
CDR3aa: CASSASGGPKTQYF
CDR3nt: TGTGCCAGCAGCGCTAGCGGGGGCCCAAAGACCCAGTATTTC

d_gene: TRBD1
j_gene: TRBJ2-5
v_gene: TRBV7-9
abundance: many
CDR3aa: CASSLRQGAWETQYF
CDR3nt: TGTGCCAGCAGCTTACGCCAGGGGGCATGGGAGACCCAGTACTTC

d_gene: -
j_gene: TRBJ1-5
v_gene: TRBV5-8
abundance: -
CDR3aa: CASSYNQLKPQHF
CDR3nt: TGTGCCAGCAGCTATAACCAGCTGAAGCCCCAGCATTTT

d_gene: TRBD1
j_gene: TRBJ1-1
v_gene: TRBV7-9
abundance: many
CDR3aa: CASSLGQGLGTEAFF
CDR3nt: TGTGCCAGCAGCTTAGGACAGGGCCTCGGCACTGAAGCTTTCTTT

d_gene: -
j_gene: TRBJ2-7
v_gene: TRBV6-5
abundance: many
CDR3aa: CASSYSMTVPSYEQYF
CDR3nt: TGTGCCAGCAGTTACTCGATGACAGTGCCCTCCTACGAGCAGTACTTC

d_gene: TRBD2
j_gene: TRBJ2-1
v_gene: TRBV20-1
abundance: -
CDR3aa: CSASPGLAGADNEQSF
CDR3nt: TGCAGTGCTAGTCCGGGACTAGCGGGAGCGGACAATGAGCAGTCCTTC

d_gene: -
j_gene: TRBJ1-3
v_gene: TRBV12-3/TRBV12-4
abundance: few
CDR3aa: CAGSPRGVSGNTIYF
CDR3nt: TGTGCCGGCAGTCCCAGGGGAGTCTCTGGAAACACCATATATTTT

d_gene: TRBD2
j_gene: TRBJ2-4
v_gene: TRBV11-2
abundance: medium-sized
CDR3aa: CASSLTLAGGSAKNIQYF
CDR3nt: TGTGCCAGCAGCCTCACCTTAGCGGGAGGGAGTGCCAAAAACATTCAGTACTTC

d_gene: TRBD2
j_gene: TRBJ2-7
v_gene: TRBV7-2
abundance: many
CDR3aa: CASSLAGTSGSSYEQYF
CDR3nt: TGTGCCAGCAGCTTAGCCGGGACTAGCGGGAGTTCGTACGAGCAGTACTTC

d_gene: -
j_gene: TRBJ2-6
v_gene: TRBV4-3
abundance: -
CDR3aa: CASSQGLWEAGANVLTF
CDR3nt: TGCGCCAGCAGCCAAGGTTTATGGGAAGCTGGGGCCAACGTCCTGACTTTC

d_gene: TRBD1
j_gene: TRBJ2-1
v_gene: TRBV7-9
abundance: many
CDR3aa: CASSSPTGGPHNEQFF
CDR3nt: TGTGCCAGCAGCTCTCCGACAGGGGGCCCTCACAATGAGCAGTTCTTC

d_gene: -
j_gene: TRBJ2-5
v_gene: TRBV12-3/TRBV12-4
abundance: -
CDR3aa: CASSPYSGEETQYF
CDR3nt: TGTGCCAGCAGTCCCTACAGTGGGGAAGAGACCCAGTACTTC

d_gene: TRBD1
j_gene: TRBJ2-1
v_gene: TRBV7-2
abundance: many
CDR3aa: CASSAQGQPYNEQFF
CDR3nt: TGTGCCAGCAGCGCCCAGGGACAGCCCTACAATGAGCAGTTCTTC

d_gene: TRBD2
j_gene: TRBJ2-7
v_gene: TRBV20-1
abundance: few
CDR3aa: CSASTSGRTYEQYF
CDR3nt: TGCAGTGCTTCGACTAGCGGGAGGACATACGAGCAGTACTTC

d_gene: -
j_gene: TRBJ2-3
v_gene: TRBV20-1
abundance: many
CDR3aa: CSASQAADTQYF
CDR3nt: TGCAGTGCTTCTCAAGCTGCAGATACGCAGTATTTT

d_gene: TRBD2
j_gene: TRBJ2-7
v_gene: TRBV29-1
abundance: many
CDR3aa: CSVASGSIYEQYF
CDR3nt: TGCAGCGTTGCCAGCGGGAGTATCTACGAGCAGTACTTC

d_gene: -
j_gene: TRBJ1-1
v_gene: TRBV12-3/TRBV12-4
abundance: many
CDR3aa: CASSLVTVGGVNTEAFF
CDR3nt: TGTGCCAGCAGTTTAGTTACCGTGGGCGGGGTGAACACTGAAGCTTTCTTT

d_gene: -
j_gene: TRBJ1-5
v_gene: TRBV7-2
abundance: many
CDR3aa: CASSPQARSTLSNQPQHF
CDR3nt: TGTGCCAGCAGCCCCCAAGCAAGGTCGACTTTAAGCAATCAGCCCCAGCATTTT

d_gene: TRBD1
j_gene: TRBJ2-1
v_gene: TRBV7-9
abundance: many
CDR3aa: CASSDDRVRVDEQFF
CDR3nt: TGTGCCAGCAGCGACGACAGGGTCAGGGTCGATGAGCAGTTCTTC

d_gene: TRBD1
j_gene: TRBJ2-1
v_gene: TRBV6-2/TRBV6-3
abundance: few
CDR3aa: CASSYSLQGWNEQFF
CDR3nt: TGTGCCAGCAGTTACTCTCTACAGGGGTGGAATGAGCAGTTCTTC

d_gene: -
j_gene: TRBJ2-3
v_gene: TRBV6-1
abundance: -
CDR3aa: CASSERTGVPSTDTQYF
CDR3nt: TGTGCCAGCAGTGAACGTACGGGAGTACCTAGCACAGATACGCAGTATTTT

d_gene: -
j_gene: TRBJ2-1
v_gene: TRBV7-4
abundance: many
CDR3aa: CASSPLALRDTGIDEQFF
CDR3nt: TGTGCCAGCAGCCCCCTAGCCCTAAGGGATACAGGGATCGATGAGCAGTTCTTC

d_gene: TRBD2
j_gene: TRBJ2-3
v_gene: TRBV29-1
abundance: -
CDR3aa: CSVGGVLAGVTDTQYF
CDR3nt: TGCAGCGTGGGAGGGGTACTAGCGGGAGTTACAGATACGCAGTATTTT

d_gene: -
j_gene: TRBJ1-1
v_gene: TRBV3-1
abundance: -
CDR3aa: CASSDPGTQAFF
CDR3nt: TGTGCCAGCAGCGACCCCGGGACACAAGCTTTCTTT

d_gene: -
j_gene: TRBJ2-7
v_gene: TRBV7-9
abundance: many
CDR3aa: CASRGDPAYEQYF
CDR3nt: TGTGCCAGCAGGGGAGACCCGGCCTACGAGCAGTACTTC

d_gene: -
j_gene: TRBJ2-7
v_gene: TRBV6-6
abundance: many
CDR3aa: CATRTGSSYEQYF
CDR3nt: TGTGCCACCCGGACTGGGAGCTCCTACGAGCAGTACTTC

d_gene: TRBD2
j_gene: TRBJ2-3
v_gene: TRBV7-6
abundance: -
CDR3aa: CASSRRVSGSSSSDTQYF
CDR3nt: TGTGCCAGCAGCCGCCGGGTCAGCGGGAGTTCTAGCTCAGATACGCAGTACTTT

d_gene: -
j_gene: TRBJ2-7
v_gene: TRBV6-5
abundance: many
CDR3aa: CASSYSYEGPYEQYF
CDR3nt: TGTGCCAGCAGTTACTCCTATGAGGGGCCCTACGAGCAGTACTTC

d_gene: -
j_gene: TRBJ2-7
v_gene: TRBV11-1
abundance: many
CDR3aa: CASSFSGLVRHEQYF
CDR3nt: TGTGCCAGCAGCTTTAGTGGGCTAGTCCGCCACGAGCAGTACTTC

d_gene: TRBD1
j_gene: TRBJ2-5
v_gene: TRBV29-1
abundance: many
CDR3aa: CSVTGQGGQETQYF
CDR3nt: TGCAGCGTTACTGGACAGGGTGGTCAGGAGACCCAGTACTTC

d_gene: -
j_gene: TRBJ2-5
v_gene: TRBV20-1
abundance: -
CDR3aa: CSATRPGPSFQETQYF
CDR3nt: TGCAGTGCTACCAGACCGGGCCCGTCTTTCCAAGAGACCCAATACTTC

d_gene: TRBD1
j_gene: TRBJ2-7
v_gene: TRBV20-1
abundance: many
CDR3aa: CSAVPGQHYEQYF
CDR3nt: TGCAGTGCTGTGCCGGGACAGCACTACGAGCAGTACTTC

d_gene: TRBD1
j_gene: TRBJ2-1
v_gene: TRBV4-3
abundance: many
CDR3aa: CASSQDLGTGVKNEQFF
CDR3nt: TGCGCCAGCAGCCAAGACCTCGGGACAGGGGTGAAGAATGAGCAGTTCTTC

d_gene: -
j_gene: TRBJ2-2
v_gene: TRBV5-1
abundance: many
CDR3aa: CASGPSNTGELFF
CDR3nt: TGCGCCAGTGGACCGTCGAACACCGGGGAGCTGTTTTTT

d_gene: TRBD2
j_gene: TRBJ2-2
v_gene: TRBV6-2/TRBV6-3
abundance: many
CDR3aa: CASSSVGRAISGELFF
CDR3nt: TGTGCCAGCAGTTCGGTCGGGAGGGCCATTTCCGGGGAGCTGTTTTTT

d_gene: TRBD1
j_gene: TRBJ2-5
v_gene: TRBV30
abundance: many
CDR3aa: CAWSPGQGAEETQYF
CDR3nt: TGTGCCTGGAGCCCCGGACAGGGGGCTGAAGAGACCCAGTACTTC

d_gene: TRBD2
j_gene: TRBJ2-5
v_gene: TRBV20-1
abundance: many
CDR3aa: CSASQPISGSGETQYF
CDR3nt: TGCAGTGCTAGCCAACCCATCAGCGGGAGTGGAGAGACCCAGTACTTC